This TCR beta chain stems from a study of T cell responses to AZD1222 COVID-19 vaccine. At the level of the study: Pooling of second doses given at about 4 or about 12 weeks was done. Points from the study as a whole: Nearly half of unique spike-specific TCRs reportedly avoided B.1.351 and B.1.1.7 mutated regions. Spike-specific TCR breadth and depth both grew after two AZD1222 doses. Baseline seropositivity characterized only a handful of AZD1222 recipients.

A few counts support this clone. Its antigen is unidentified. CDR1 is MDHEN, CDR2 SYDVKM, per germline. Trimming removed 6 bases at V and 5 bases at J, with 13 bases between. The CDR3 sequence is 13 residues long. Profiling relied on immunoSEQ multiplex PCR, and the TCRdb table lists in-frame clones only, not all of them. The sample yields roughly 42,000 clones, around three quarters seen once. The sequenced sample was peripheral blood, obtained on day 0 of AZD1222 vaccination. The chain is built from TRBV28 and TRBJ1-2; possible D gene TRBD1, 6 bases. This sequence originates from an adult in good health. The CDR3 is CASSTGTHYGYTF. The DNA for the CDR3 is TGTGCCAGCAGCACAGGGACCCATTATGGCTACACCTTC.